At least ten counts were recorded for the clone carrying this T cell receptor (beta chain). The sample is drawn from a study of early T cells in non-severe SARS-CoV-2 infection. CDR1 SGHAT and CDR2 FQNNGV come from the germline V gene. This CDR3 comprises 12 residues. V was cut by 4 bases and J by 7 bases, with 8 bases left in between. A single record per CDR3 protein comes from TCRdb applying MiXCR to the 5' RACE reads. The table records under 55,000 distinct CDR3 sequences, around 10% of them present only once. Input material: whole blood. The chain employs TRBV11-2 and TRBJ2-1, with no clear D. This receptor was obtained from an adult who was a healthcare worker with PCR-confirmed SARS-CoV-2 infection or an uninfected control (not recorded which). This chain's CDR3 is CASSSGRNEQFF. DNA of the CDR3: TGTGCCAGCAGCTCCGGGCGGAATGAGCAGTTCTTC.